The source of this T cell receptor (beta chain) is a study of T cells after yellow fever vaccination. TCRdb used MiXCR to reprocess the 5' RACE reads, holding one entry per CDR3 protein. The sample has approximately 610,000 distinct CDR3 sequences; about a sixth are singletons. The germline gives CDR1 SGHAT, CDR2 FQNNGV. The CDR3 extends over 15 amino acids. V shed 3 bases and J shed 1 base, with 12 bases lying between them. The clonotype was recovered from a man in his late teens or twenties who received the YFV17D yellow fever vaccine. Sequencing was performed on PBMCs, taken 5 days after the first yellow fever vaccination. The V call is TRBV11-2, the J call TRBJ2-5; D is undetermined. This CDR3 reads CASSFSRGAQETQYF. The CDR3 coding sequence is TGTGCCAGCAGCTTCTCTAGAGGTGCCCAAGAGACCCAGTACTTC.